The rows below give T cell receptor beta chains drawn from one sample of a study of identical twins. TCRdb fed the 5' RACE reads into MiXCR, producing one record per CDR3 protein. The sample carries some 200,000 distinct CDR3 sequences, roughly 7.5% recorded once. The sample also formed part of further work on yellow fever vaccine responses in identical twins.

Sequencing input: memory (CD45RO+) T cells sorted from blood. Receptor source: a woman aged 18-29 years in good health. The CDR3 runs from the conserved cysteine through the conserved F or W. A D gene is named only where the DNA matches it firmly. Clone size, where shown, is once, few, many, or a class for clones that have expanded.

>TRBJ2-7|TRBV7-2|.|few
CASSSDPTVGSYEQYF
>TRBJ1-2|TRBV7-9|.|few
CASSETVVGGYTF
>TRBJ2-7|TRBV5-1|.|many
CASSGVGREQYF
>TRBJ2-1|TRBV20-1|TRBD2|.
CSARLAGNRYEQFF
>TRBJ1-6|TRBV7-2|.|many
CASSSLGTRSSPLHF
>TRBJ1-1|TRBV7-2|TRBD1|many
CASSSGGPEAFF
>TRBJ2-1|TRBV2|TRBD1|many
CASNRGLDNEQFF
>TRBJ1-6|TRBV7-6|.|.
CASSLRGQVNSPLHF
>TRBJ2-3|TRBV7-2|TRBD1|few
CASSRDRATDTQYF
>TRBJ2-7|TRBV7-9|.|.
CASSPLWGEQYF
>TRBJ2-3|TRBV3-1|TRBD1|many
CASSSRTGASTDTQYF
>TRBJ1-5|TRBV10-3|.|.
CAISESRGAGNQPQHF
>TRBJ2-3|TRBV15|.|.
CATSRDGLADTQYF
>TRBJ1-1|TRBV12-3/TRBV12-4|.|many
CASTWDTEAFF
>TRBJ2-5|TRBV7-2|.|many
CASSSQGGRRETQYF
>TRBJ2-3|TRBV12-3/TRBV12-4|.|many
CASQRAGTDTQYF
>TRBJ2-1|TRBV7-6|.|few
CASSLRGTYNEQFF
>TRBJ2-7|TRBV4-3|TRBD1|few
CASSLARQGNYEQYF
>TRBJ2-5|TRBV28|TRBD2|.
CASSSGTSGKRETQYF
>TRBJ2-7|TRBV21-1|.|few
CASSKGWEGGGAGEQYF
>TRBJ2-3|TRBV9|.|.
CASSVSGWENTQYF
>TRBJ2-5|TRBV5-8|.|few
CASSLGIGRTQETQYF
>TRBJ1-5|TRBV3-1|.|few
CASSQTSSNHPQHF
>TRBJ2-5|TRBV5-1|.|many
CASSLGAGTGETQYF
>TRBJ2-1|TRBV7-9|TRBD2|.
CASSPSLAGANEQFF
>TRBJ2-5|TRBV15|TRBD2|many
CATSRLAGGTYQETQYF